The clone carrying this TCR beta chain has more than one count but fewer than ten. Among the patients, aged 18 to 65, hyperthyroidism was newly diagnosed and had lasted under 2 months. The germline V and J ends were trimmed by 0 bases and 4 bases, with 10 bases remaining between them. The CDR3 has 15 amino acids. Germline CDR1 reads LNHNV; CDR2 reads YYDKDF (reference sequence). The sample belongs to a study of T cells in Graves' hyperthyroidism and ophthalmopathy. Study in general: Sampling of peripheral blood happened at initial diagnosis, prior to any treatment.

There were TCR beta CDR3 regions amplified from RNA transcripts. A first-round RT-PCR of the TCR CDR3 used the HTBI primer set. MiXCR, applied by TCRdb to the multiplex PCR reads, yields one record per CDR3 protein. The sample has some 620,000 distinct CDR3 sequences, around 15% seen once; the top ten hold over 3.5%. The chain employs TRBV15 and TRBJ1-5, with unresolved D. Material for sequencing was blood. This sequence was found in a woman in her 30s with Graves' hyperthyroidism. The CDR3 sequence is CATSREPGGNQPQHF. The CDR3 DNA reads TGTGCCACCAGCAGAGAACCCGGAGGTAATCAGCCCCAGCATTTT.